This TCR beta chain comes out of a study of T cell repertoires in cytomegalovirus infection. In the study overall: Public TCR beta signatures indicated both CMV infection and matching HLA type. Overall study findings and caveats: Cumulative frequency of public TCR beta families picked out carriers of CMV plus the relevant HLA. Across the ex vivo response, the dominant clonotypes were HLA-C-restricted CMV-specific TCR beta clonotypes.

This clonotype was seen at least ten times. The antigen is not known. TCRdb independently ran MiXCR on the reads; one entry per CDR3 protein. The repertoire holds tens of thousands of distinct CDR3 sequences, with more than 3.5% as singletons. Input material: PBMCs. This clonotype was sampled from a human donor in good health (CMV status not recorded). Some clones in this sample may be carry-over from other donors' samples.

In nucleotides, the CDR3 is TGTGCCAGCAGCTTCCCACAAGAGACCCAGTACTTC. Encoded protein: CASSFPQETQYF. The chain has TRBV5-4 and TRBJ2-5; no clear D gene. Germline-derived CDR1 and CDR2 are SGHNT and YYREEE (reference sequence). The CDR3 runs to 12 residues. Trimming removed 2 bases from V and 2 bases from J, with 4 bases in between.